The source of this T cell receptor beta chain is a study of vaccination and CD4 T cells after COVID-19. About the research overall: Timing of post-vaccine sample collection was a median 72 days after dose two, with a range of 14 to 241.

The Oncomine TCR Beta short-read assay sequenced DNA from cultured CD4+ T cells. Each CDR3 protein gets one entry after TCRdb re-called the PCR reads with MiXCR. The data contain some 26,000 distinct CDR3 sequences, about 64% of them singletons. Regarding the study as a whole: Median SARS-CoV-2-reactive clonotypes rose from approximately 23 to 38, not significantly.

Described treatment: roughly 11-day PBMC culture with coronavirus spike peptide pools or control peptides (ViraFEST assay). It was with 10 IU/ml IL-2 and around 10 ug/ml peptide pools that 1.5 million to 2 million PBMCs per well were cultured. With respect to this clonotype: Its antigen is unknown.

The specimen comprised CD4+ T cells from blood, cultured in vitro, sampled after SARS-CoV-2 vaccination. The clonotype was recovered from a human donor who received a COVID-19 vaccine.

The CDR3 coding sequence is TGTGCCAGCAGCCATTGGACAGGACGAAACAATCAGCCCCAGCATTTT. It is translated as CASSHWTGRNNQPQHF. V is TRBV7-9 and J is TRBJ1-5; TRBD1 agrees at 7 bases. Germline V lookup: CDR1 SEHNR, CDR2 FQNEAQ (reference sequence). This CDR3 comprises 16 residues. Germline trimming cut 5 bases from V and 3 bases from J; bases unmatched to any gene: 10. Based on the CDR3 plus reference TRBV7-9 and TRBJ1-5, the full variable domain is DTGVSQNPRHKITKRGQNVTFRCDPISEHNRLYWYRQTLGQGPEFLTYFQNEAQLEKSRLLSDRFSAERPKGSFSTLEIQRTEQGDSAMYLCASSHWTGRNNQPQHFGDGTRLSIL.